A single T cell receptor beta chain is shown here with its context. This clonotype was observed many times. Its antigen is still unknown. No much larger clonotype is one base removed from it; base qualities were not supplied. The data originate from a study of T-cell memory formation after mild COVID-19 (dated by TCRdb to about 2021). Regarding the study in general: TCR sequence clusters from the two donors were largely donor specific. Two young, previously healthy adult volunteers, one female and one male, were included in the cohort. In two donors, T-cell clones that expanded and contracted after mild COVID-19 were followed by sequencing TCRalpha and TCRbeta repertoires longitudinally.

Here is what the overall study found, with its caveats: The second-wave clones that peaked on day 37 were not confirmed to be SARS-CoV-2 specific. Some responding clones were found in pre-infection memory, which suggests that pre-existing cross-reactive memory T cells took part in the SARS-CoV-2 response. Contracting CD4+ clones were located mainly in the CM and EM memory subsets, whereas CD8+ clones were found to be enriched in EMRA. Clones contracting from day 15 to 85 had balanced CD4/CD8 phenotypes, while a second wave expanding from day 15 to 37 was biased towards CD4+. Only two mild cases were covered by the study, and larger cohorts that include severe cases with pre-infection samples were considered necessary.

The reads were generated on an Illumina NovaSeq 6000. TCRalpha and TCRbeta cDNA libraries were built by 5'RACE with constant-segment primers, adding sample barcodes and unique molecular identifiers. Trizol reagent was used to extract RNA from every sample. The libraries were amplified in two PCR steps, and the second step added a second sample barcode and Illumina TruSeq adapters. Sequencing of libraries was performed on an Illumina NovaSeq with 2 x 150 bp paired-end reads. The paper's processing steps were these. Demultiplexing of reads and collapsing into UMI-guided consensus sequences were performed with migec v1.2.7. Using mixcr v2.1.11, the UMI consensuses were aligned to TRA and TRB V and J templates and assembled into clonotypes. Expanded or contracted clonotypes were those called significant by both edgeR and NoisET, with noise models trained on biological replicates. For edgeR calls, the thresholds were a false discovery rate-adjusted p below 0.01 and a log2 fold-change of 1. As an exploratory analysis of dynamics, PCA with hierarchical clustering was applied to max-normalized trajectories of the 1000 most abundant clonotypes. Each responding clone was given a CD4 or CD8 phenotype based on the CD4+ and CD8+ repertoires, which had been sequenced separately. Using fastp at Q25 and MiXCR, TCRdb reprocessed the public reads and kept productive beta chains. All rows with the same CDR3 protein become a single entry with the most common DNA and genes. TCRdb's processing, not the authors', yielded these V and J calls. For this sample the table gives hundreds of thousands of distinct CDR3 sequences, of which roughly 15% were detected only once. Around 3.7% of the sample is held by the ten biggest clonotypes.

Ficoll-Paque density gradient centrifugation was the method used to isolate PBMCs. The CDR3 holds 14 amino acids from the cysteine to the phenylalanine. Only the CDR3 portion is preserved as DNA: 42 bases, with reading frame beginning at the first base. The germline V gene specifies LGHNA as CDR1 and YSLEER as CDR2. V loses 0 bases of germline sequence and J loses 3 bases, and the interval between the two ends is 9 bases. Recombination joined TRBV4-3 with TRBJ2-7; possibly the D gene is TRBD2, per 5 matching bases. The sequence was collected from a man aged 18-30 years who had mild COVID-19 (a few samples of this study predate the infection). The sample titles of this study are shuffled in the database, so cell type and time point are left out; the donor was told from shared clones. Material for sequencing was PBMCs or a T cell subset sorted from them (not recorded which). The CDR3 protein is CASSQDRAGYEQYF. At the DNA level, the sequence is TGCGCCAGCAGCCAAGATCGCGCGGGCTACGAGCAGTACTTC.